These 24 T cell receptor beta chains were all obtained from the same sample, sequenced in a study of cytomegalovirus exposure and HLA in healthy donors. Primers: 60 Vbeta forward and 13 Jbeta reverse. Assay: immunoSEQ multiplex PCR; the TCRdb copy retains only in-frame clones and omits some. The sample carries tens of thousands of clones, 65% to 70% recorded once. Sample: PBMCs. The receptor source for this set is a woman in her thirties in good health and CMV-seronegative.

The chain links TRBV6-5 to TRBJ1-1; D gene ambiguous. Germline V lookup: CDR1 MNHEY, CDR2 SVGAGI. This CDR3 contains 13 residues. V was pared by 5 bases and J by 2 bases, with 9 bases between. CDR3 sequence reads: CASSPPSNTEAFF. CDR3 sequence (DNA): TGTGCCAGCAGTCCCCCGTCCAACACTGAAGCTTTCTTT.

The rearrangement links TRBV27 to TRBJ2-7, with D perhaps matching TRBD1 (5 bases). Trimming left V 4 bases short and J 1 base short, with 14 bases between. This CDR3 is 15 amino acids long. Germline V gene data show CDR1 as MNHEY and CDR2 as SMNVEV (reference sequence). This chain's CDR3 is CASSSQGRGSYEQYF. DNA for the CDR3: TGTGCCAGCAGTTCGCAGGGAAGAGGATCCTACGAGCAGTACTTC.

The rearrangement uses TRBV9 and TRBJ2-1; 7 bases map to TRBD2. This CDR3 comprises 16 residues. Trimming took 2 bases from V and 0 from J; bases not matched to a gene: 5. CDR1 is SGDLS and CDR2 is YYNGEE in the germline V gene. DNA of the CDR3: TGTGCCAGCAGCGTGGGGGGGACCCTCTCCTACAATGAGCAGTTCTTC. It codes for CASSVGGTLSYNEQFF.

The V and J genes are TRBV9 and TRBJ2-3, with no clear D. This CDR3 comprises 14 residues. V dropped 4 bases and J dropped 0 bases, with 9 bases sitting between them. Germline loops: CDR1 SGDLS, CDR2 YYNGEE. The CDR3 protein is CASSLQASTDTQYF. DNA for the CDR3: TGTGCCAGCAGCCTTCAGGCTAGCACAGATACGCAGTATTTT.

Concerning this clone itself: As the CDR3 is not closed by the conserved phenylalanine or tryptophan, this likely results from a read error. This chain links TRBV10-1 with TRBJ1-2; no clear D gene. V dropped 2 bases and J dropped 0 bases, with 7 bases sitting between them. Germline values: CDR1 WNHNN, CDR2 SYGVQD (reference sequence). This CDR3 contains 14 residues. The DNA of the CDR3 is TGCGCCAGCAGTGAGGGTGCAGCTAACTATGGCTACACCGTC. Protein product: CASSEGAANYGYTV.

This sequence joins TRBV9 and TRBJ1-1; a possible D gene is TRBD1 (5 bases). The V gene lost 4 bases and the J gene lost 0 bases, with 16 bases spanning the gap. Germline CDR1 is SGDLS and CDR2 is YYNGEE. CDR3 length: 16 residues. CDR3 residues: CASSSLQAIMNTEAFF. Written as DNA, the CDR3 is TGTGCCAGCAGCTCCCTACAGGCTATCATGAACACTGAAGCTTTCTTT.

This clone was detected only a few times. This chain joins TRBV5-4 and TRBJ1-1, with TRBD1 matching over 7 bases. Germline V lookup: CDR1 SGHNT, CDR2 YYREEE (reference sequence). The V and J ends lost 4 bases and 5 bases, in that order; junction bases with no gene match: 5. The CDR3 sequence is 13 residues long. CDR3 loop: CASSRTGVTEAFF. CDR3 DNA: TGTGCCAGCAGCCGTACAGGGGTGACTGAAGCTTTCTTT. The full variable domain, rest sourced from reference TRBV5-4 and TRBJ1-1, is ETGVTQSPTHLIKTRGQQVTLRCSSQSGHNTVSWYQQALGQGPQFIFQYYREEENGRGNFPPRFSGLQFPNYSSELNVNALELDDSALYLCASSRTGVTEAFFGQGTRLTVV.

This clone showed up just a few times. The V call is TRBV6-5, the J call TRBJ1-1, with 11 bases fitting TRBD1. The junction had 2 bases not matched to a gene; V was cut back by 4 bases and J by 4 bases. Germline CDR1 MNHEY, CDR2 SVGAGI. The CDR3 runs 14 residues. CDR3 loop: CASSLGTGGTEAFF. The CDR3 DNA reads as TGTGCCAGCAGTTTAGGGACAGGGGGCACTGAAGCTTTCTTT.

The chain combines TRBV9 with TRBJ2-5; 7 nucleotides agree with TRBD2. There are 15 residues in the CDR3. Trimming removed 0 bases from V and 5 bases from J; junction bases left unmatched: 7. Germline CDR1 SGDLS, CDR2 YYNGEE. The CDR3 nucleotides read TGTGCCAGCAGCGTAGGGGGAGGGGAGGCGGAGACCCAGTACTTC. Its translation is CASSVGGGEAETQYF. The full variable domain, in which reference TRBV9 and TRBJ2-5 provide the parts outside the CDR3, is DSGVTQTPKHLITATGQRVTLRCSPRSGDLSVYWYQQSLDQGLQFLIQYYNGEERAKGNILERFSAQQFPDLHSELNLSSLELGDSALYFCASSVGGGEAETQYFGPGTRLLVL.

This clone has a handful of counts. The CDR3 nucleotides read TGCGCCAGCAGCTTAGGGACAGCTAGCACAGATACGCAGTATTTT. Protein sequence: CASSLGTASTDTQYF. The V and J genes are TRBV5-1 and TRBJ2-3; 7 bases fit TRBD1. Germline V gene sequence: CDR1 SGHRS, CDR2 YFSETQ. This CDR3 region has 15 residues. Germline trimming cut 2 bases from V and 0 bases from J; bases unmatched to any gene: 3.

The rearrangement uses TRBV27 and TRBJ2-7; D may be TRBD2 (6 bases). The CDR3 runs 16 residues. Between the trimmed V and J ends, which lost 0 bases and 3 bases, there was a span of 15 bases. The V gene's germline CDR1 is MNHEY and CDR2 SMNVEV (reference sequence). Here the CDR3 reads CASSLSTQGTDYEQYF. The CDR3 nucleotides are TGTGCCAGCAGTTTATCCACCCAAGGGACTGACTACGAGCAGTACTTC.

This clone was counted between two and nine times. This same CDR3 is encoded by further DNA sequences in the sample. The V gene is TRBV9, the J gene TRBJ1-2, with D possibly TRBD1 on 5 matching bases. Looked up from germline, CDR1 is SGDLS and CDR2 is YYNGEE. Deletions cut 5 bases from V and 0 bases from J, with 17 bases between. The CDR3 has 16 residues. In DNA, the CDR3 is TGTGCCAGCAGTCCTGAGTGGGGCCACGCTAACTATGGCTACACCTTC. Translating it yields CASSPEWGHANYGYTF.

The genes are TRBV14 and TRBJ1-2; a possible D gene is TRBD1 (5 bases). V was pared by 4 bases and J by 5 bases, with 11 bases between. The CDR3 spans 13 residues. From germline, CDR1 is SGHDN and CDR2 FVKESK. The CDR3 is CASSPGAGYGYTF. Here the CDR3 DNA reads TGTGCCAGCAGCCCCGGGGCGGGATATGGCTACACCTTC.

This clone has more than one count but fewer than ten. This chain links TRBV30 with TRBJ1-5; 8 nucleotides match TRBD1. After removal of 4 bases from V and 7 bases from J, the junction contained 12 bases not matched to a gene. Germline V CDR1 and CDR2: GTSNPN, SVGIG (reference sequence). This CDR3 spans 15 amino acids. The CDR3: CAWTGGQGAGQPQHF. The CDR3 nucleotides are TGTGCCTGGACCGGGGGGCAGGGGGCAGGGCAGCCCCAGCATTTT.

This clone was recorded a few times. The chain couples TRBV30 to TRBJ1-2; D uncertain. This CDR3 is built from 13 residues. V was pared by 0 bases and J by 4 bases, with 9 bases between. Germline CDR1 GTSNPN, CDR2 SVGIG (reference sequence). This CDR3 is CAWSVLLSYGYTF. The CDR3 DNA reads TGTGCCTGGAGTGTACTCCTTTCCTATGGCTACACCTTC.

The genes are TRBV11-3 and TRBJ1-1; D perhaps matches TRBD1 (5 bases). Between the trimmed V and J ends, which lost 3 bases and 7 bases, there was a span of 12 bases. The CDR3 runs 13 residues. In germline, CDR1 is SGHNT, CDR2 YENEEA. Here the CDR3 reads CASSFGWGGEAFF. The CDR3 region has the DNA TGTGCCAGCAGCTTTGGGTGGGGGGGTGAAGCTTTCTTT.

This CDR3 is CASSGDSDNSPLHF. CDR3 sequence (DNA): TGTGCCAGCTCAGGGGACAGTGATAATTCACCCCTCCACTTT. This chain links TRBV18 with TRBJ1-6; 7 bases align to TRBD1. The germline gives CDR1 KGHSH, CDR2 LQKENI. The J segment lost 5 bases and the V segment lost 5 bases, leaving 3 bases of the junction unmatched. This CDR3 has 14 residues.

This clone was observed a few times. CDR3 protein: CSVRSPDGYTF. The CDR3 DNA reads as TGCAGCGTGAGAAGCCCGGATGGCTACACCTTC. The chain is built from TRBV29-1 and TRBJ1-2; D not resolved. Germline CDR1 reads SQVTM; CDR2 reads ANQGSEA. This CDR3 is 11 amino acids long. Trimming removed 6 bases at V and 6 bases at J, with 11 bases between.

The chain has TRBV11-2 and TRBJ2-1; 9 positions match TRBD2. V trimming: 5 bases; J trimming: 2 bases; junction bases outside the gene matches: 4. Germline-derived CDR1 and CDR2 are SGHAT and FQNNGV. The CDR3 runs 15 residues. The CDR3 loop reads CASSTLAGPYNEQFF. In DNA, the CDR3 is TGTGCCAGCAGCACCCTAGCGGGGCCCTACAATGAGCAGTTCTTC.

The CDR3 loop reads CAWSAGQGQYIQYF. CDR3 sequence (DNA): TGTGCCTGGAGTGCAGGACAGGGACAATACATTCAGTACTTC. The chain combines TRBV30 with TRBJ2-4, with 8 positions matching TRBD1. Germline V CDR1 and CDR2: GTSNPN, SVGIG (reference sequence). V was pared by 1 base and J by 8 bases, with 7 bases of the junction left unmatched. The CDR3 runs 14 residues.

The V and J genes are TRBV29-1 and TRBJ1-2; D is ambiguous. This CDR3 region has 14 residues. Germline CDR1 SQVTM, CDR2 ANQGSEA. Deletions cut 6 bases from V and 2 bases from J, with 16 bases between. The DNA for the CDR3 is TGCAGCGTCCTTCCGGGAAAAGCCAACTATGGCTACACCTTC. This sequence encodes CSVLPGKANYGYTF.

CDR3 residues: CASSPNTGGNQPQHF. The CDR3 DNA reads as TGTGCCAGCTCACCTAACACAGGAGGCAATCAGCCCCAGCATTTT. This chain links TRBV18 with TRBJ1-5; possibly TRBD1 for D (5 bases). The V end lost 3 bases, the J end lost 2 bases, and 11 bases lay between the germline ends. CDR1 and CDR2 from the germline V gene are KGHSH and LQKENI. The CDR3 spans 15 residues.

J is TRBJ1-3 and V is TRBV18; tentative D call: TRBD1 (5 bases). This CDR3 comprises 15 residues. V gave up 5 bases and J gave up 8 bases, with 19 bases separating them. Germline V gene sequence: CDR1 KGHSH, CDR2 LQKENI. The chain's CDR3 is CASSFQTGAGDTIYF. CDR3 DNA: TGTGCCAGCTCATTCCAAACAGGAGCTGGGGACACCATATATTTT.

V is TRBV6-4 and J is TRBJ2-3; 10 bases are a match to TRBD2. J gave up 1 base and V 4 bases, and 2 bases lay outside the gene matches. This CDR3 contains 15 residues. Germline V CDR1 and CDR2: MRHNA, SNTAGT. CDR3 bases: TGTGCCAGCAGTGTAACTAGCGGGGGCACAGATACGCAGTATTTT. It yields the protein CASSVTSGGTDTQYF.